This T cell receptor (beta chain) came from a study of Ad26.COV2.S vaccination and SARS-CoV-2 variants. About the research overall: Participants got Ad26.COV2.S intramuscularly, once or twice 56 days apart.

This clone was counted a few times. The V and J ends lost 4 bases and 5 bases respectively, with 11 bases between them. The CDR3 has 13 residues. Per the germline V gene, CDR1 is WNHNN and CDR2 is SYGVQD (reference sequence). Assay: immunoSEQ multiplex PCR; the TCRdb copy retains only in-frame clones and omits some. This sample carries hundreds of thousands of clones, more than 70% of them seen once, and the ten largest clones take 2.5% to 3.5%. Sample treatment: some 20 received Ad26.COV2.S at low or high dose, single or two shots; 5 received placebo; per-sample allocation not given. Samples were taken on day 63 after the first vaccine or placebo injection. An Ad26 vector was used to express Wuhan-strain SARS-CoV-2 spike as the vaccine.

The TCR originated in a person between 18 and 65 years old who received the Ad26.COV2.S COVID-19 vaccine or a placebo. Material: peripheral blood, obtained in a trial of Ad26.COV2.S vaccine versus placebo. The V call is TRBV10-1, the J call TRBJ2-5, with D perhaps assigned TRBD1 or TRBD2 (6 bases each). The CDR3 reads CASSAPGAETQYF. CDR3 nucleotide sequence: TGCGCCAGCAGTGCCCCGGGGGCGGAGACCCAGTACTTC.